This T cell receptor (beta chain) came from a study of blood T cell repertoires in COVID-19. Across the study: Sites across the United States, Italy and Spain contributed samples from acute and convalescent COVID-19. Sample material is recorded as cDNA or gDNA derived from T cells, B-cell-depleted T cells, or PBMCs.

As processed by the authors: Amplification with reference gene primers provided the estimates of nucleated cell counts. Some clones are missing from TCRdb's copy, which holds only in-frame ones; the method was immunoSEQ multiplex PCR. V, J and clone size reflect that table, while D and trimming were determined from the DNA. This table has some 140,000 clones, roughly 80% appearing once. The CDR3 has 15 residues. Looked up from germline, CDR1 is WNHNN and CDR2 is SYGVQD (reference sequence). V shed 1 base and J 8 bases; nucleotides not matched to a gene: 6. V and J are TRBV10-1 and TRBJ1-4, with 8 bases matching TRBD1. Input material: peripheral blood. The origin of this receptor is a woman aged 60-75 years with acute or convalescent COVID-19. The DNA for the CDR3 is TGCGCCAGCAGTGAGTTCGGGACAGGAGGAGAAAAACTGTTTTTT. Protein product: CASSEFGTGGEKLFF.